What follows describes a single T cell receptor beta chain. V was cut by 5 bases and J by 0 bases, with 11 bases left in between. The CDR3 sequence is 15 residues long. Germline V gene sequence: CDR1 SEHNR, CDR2 FQNEAQ (reference sequence). The sample comes from a study of blood T cell repertoires in COVID-19. Overall study: Sample material is recorded as cDNA or gDNA derived from T cells, B-cell-depleted T cells, or PBMCs.

Libraries were prepared by immunoSEQ multiplex PCR; TCRdb keeps only in-frame clonotypes and omits some of them. The data contain about 83,000 clones, 90% of them singletons. V usage is TRBV7-9 and J usage is TRBJ2-1; D may be TRBD2 (6 bases). The sequence came from an elderly woman with active or convalescent COVID-19. The sample taken for sequencing was peripheral blood. CDR3 nucleotides: TGTGCCAGCAGCCCCCGGGGGAGCTCCTACAATGAGCAGTTCTTC. It specifies CASSPRGSSYNEQFF.